This T cell receptor (beta chain) is from a study of radiotherapy plus CTLA-4 blockade in lung cancer. Study observations and caveats: Among blood TCR repertoires after radiotherapy plus ipilimumab, tumor-derived clones expanded.

With respect to this clone: Antigen unknown.

The assay was immunoSEQ multiplex PCR, and TCRdb's table has in-frame clones only and misses some. The repertoire holds tens of thousands of clones, with approximately 77% as singletons. The sample here was peripheral blood, taken from a patient treated with radiotherapy plus ipilimumab. The source is a human donor with non-small cell lung cancer who had a complete response to radiotherapy plus ipilimumab.

The CDR3 DNA follows: TGTGCCAGCAGCACCTACAGGGGGCGAGTCGACGAGCAGTACGTC. Translated: CASSTYRGRVDEQYV. This sequence joins TRBV7-8 and TRBJ2-7; 9 nucleotides align to TRBD1. Per germline, CDR1 SGHVS and CDR2 FQNEAQ. The ends lost 5 bases at V and 5 bases at J; junction bases unmatched: 10. The CDR3 length is 15 residues.